The next 26 T cell receptor beta chains were all read from a single sample in a study of CD8 T cells in Susac syndrome. Random hexamers were used to reverse transcribe about 0.45 to 1 ug of RNA. Each CDR3 protein is one row after TCRdb ran MiXCR on the immunoSEQ multiplex PCR reads. Seen here are over 350,000 distinct CDR3 sequences, around 83% observed once, and the top ten hold 0.12%. Sequenced input: CD8+ T cells from PBMCs. These TCRs come from a human donor with multiple sclerosis.

A single count supports this clonotype. V gene TRBV7-2 combines with J gene TRBJ2-2, with D hard to call. V shed 2 bases and J shed 5 bases, with 9 bases lying between them. CDR3 size: 14 residues. Germline CDR1 SGHTA, CDR2 FQGNSA. In nucleotides, the CDR3 is TGTGCCAGCAGCTTATTCATCCAGACCGGGGAGCTGTTTTTT. It codes for CASSLFIQTGELFF. Supplemented by reference TRBV7-2 and TRBJ2-2, the full variable domain reads GAGVSQSPSNKVTEKGKDVELRCDPISGHTALYWYRQSLGQGLEFLIYFQGNSAPDKSGLPSDRFSAERTGGSVSTLTIQRTQQEDSAVYLCASSLFIQTGELFFGEGSRLTVL.

The chain combines TRBV3-1 with TRBJ2-7; a weak D match, TRBD2 (6 bases). The V end was cut by 1 base, the J end by 3 bases, with 22 bases between. The CDR3 consists of 18 residues. From germline, CDR1 is LGHDT and CDR2 YNNKEL (reference sequence). This chain's CDR3 is CASSQVSSGFQSYYEQYF. CDR3 bases: TGTGCCAGCAGCCAAGTTAGTAGCGGCTTCCAAAGTTACTACGAGCAGTACTTC.

The CDR3 DNA reads as TGTGCCATCAGTGAGGCTAGCGGCCCCCCAGGGGATGAGCAGTTCTTC. This encodes CAISEASGPPGDEQFF. This chain uses TRBV10-3 with TRBJ2-1; D is possibly TRBD2 (7 bases). V was shortened by 2 bases and J by 8 bases, with 19 bases between the two germline ends. This CDR3 region has 16 residues. CDR1 and CDR2 from the germline V gene are ENHRY and SYGVKD.

The chain is built from TRBV27 and TRBJ2-1; no definite D call. This CDR3 has 14 residues. CDR1 MNHEY and CDR2 SMNVEV come from the germline V gene (reference sequence). Trimming pared 5 bases from V and 8 bases from J, leaving 16 bases between. This CDR3 is CASSHISIRHEQFF. The CDR3 nucleotides read TGTGCCAGCAGTCACATCAGCATCAGGCATGAGCAGTTCTTC.

This sequence joins TRBV10-3 and TRBJ2-5; TRBD2 is a possible D gene (5 bases). Germline lookup yields CDR1 ENHRY and CDR2 SYGVKD. The V end was cut by 2 bases, the J end by 5 bases, with 12 bases between. The CDR3 has 14 residues. The CDR3 DNA is TGTGCCATCAGTGAGGCGGCCCGGGGTGAGACCCAGTACTTC. Its translation: CAISEAARGETQYF.

This sequence joins TRBV30 and TRBJ2-7, with 7 bases fitting TRBD2. This CDR3 contains 13 residues. Germline CDR1 GTSNPN, CDR2 SVGIG (reference sequence). V was clipped by 3 bases and J by 5 bases; unmatched bases: 7. The CDR3 loop is CAWSWGGLDEQYF. The CDR3 DNA reads as TGTGCCTGGAGCTGGGGGGGTCTAGACGAGCAGTACTTC.

The CDR3 protein is CAWSWTSGVSDTQYF. Here the CDR3 DNA reads TGTGCCTGGAGTTGGACTAGCGGGGTATCAGATACGCAGTATTTT. This chain connects TRBV30 to TRBJ2-3; 12 bases match TRBD2. Germline V lookup: CDR1 GTSNPN, CDR2 SVGIG (reference sequence). Unmatched junction bases numbered 4, after V lost 2 bases and J lost 4 bases. This CDR3 region has 15 residues.

This rearrangement joins TRBV6-5 to TRBJ1-4, with 8 bases that match TRBD1. Looked up from germline, CDR1 is MNHEY and CDR2 is SVGAGI. This CDR3 region has 14 residues. V was clipped by 5 bases and J by 8 bases; unmatched bases: 7. CDR3 residues: CASSHMTGDEKLFF. CDR3 bases: TGTGCCAGCAGTCATATGACAGGGGACGAAAAACTGTTTTTT.

The chain joins TRBV7-2 to TRBJ2-3; D not certain. The germline CDR1 and CDR2 sequences are SGHTA and FQGNSA. The CDR3 has 13 amino acids. V dropped 2 bases and J dropped 4 bases, with 7 bases sitting between them. For the CDR3, the DNA is TGTGCCAGCAGCTTAAAACCCGCAGATACGCAGTATTTT. Its protein product is CASSLKPADTQYF.

This clonotype was found once. The chain links TRBV5-1 to TRBJ1-4; 10 positions match TRBD1. Germline values: CDR1 SGHRS, CDR2 YFSETQ. V gave up 3 bases and J gave up 8 bases; unmatched junction bases: 10. The CDR3 covers 16 residues. Here the CDR3 DNA reads TGCGCCAGCAGCTCACCCCAGGACAGGGGGAAAGAAAAACTGTTTTTT. Its protein product is CASSSPQDRGKEKLFF.

The sample holds a few counts of this clonotype. The chain uses TRBV5-5 and TRBJ1-5, with TRBD1 matching over 8 bases. Trimming at V came to 4 bases and at J to 1 base, leaving 4 bases not matched to a gene. Germline values: CDR1 SGHKS, CDR2 YYEKEE (reference sequence). The CDR3 loop spans 15 amino acids. The DNA for the CDR3 is TGTGCCAGCAGCATGGACAGGGTAAGCAATCAGCCCCAGCATTTT. Translation: CASSMDRVSNQPQHF.

The chain couples TRBV7-9 to TRBJ1-1; D possibly corresponds to TRBD1 (5 bases). Germline V gene sequence: CDR1 SEHNR, CDR2 FQNEAQ (reference sequence). This CDR3 is 15 amino acids long. Trimming pared 4 bases from V and 6 bases from J, leaving 18 bases between. CDR3 nucleotide sequence: TGTGCCAGCAGCTCCTCCGGGGGGGTGGTTTCTGAAGCTTTCTTT. This codes for CASSSSGGVVSEAFF.

The rearrangement links TRBV6-2 or TRBV6-3 to TRBJ1-6; maybe TRBD1 (6 bases). V dropped 6 bases and J dropped 0 bases, with 18 bases sitting between them. The CDR3 runs to 18 residues. Germline CDR1 is MNHEY and CDR2 is SVGEGT. CDR3 bases: TGTGCCAGCAGCACGGGGGGACATCGAAGCTCCTATAATTCACCCCTCCACTTT. This sequence encodes CASSTGGHRSSYNSPLHF.

V usage is TRBV3-1 and J usage is TRBJ2-7, with D unclear. CDR3 length: 13 residues. The germline V and J ends were trimmed by 1 base and 6 bases, with 10 bases remaining between them. CDR1 and CDR2 from the germline V gene are LGHDT and YNNKEL (reference sequence). This CDR3 is CASSQGIAGEQYF. The CDR3 DNA reads TGTGCCAGCAGCCAAGGAATAGCCGGCGAGCAGTACTTC.

This chain joins TRBV7-9 and TRBJ2-1; 7 bases map to TRBD1. The trim removed 5 bases at V and 4 bases at J, leaving 8 bases unmatched. This CDR3 is built from 15 residues. Germline loops: CDR1 SEHNR, CDR2 FQNEAQ (reference sequence). In nucleotides, the CDR3 is TGTGCCAGCAGCCACCGGGACAGCGATTACAATGAGCAGTTCTTC. Translation: CASSHRDSDYNEQFF.

The gene calls are TRBV12-5 and TRBJ2-2; unclear D gene. The CDR3 is made up of 11 amino acids. The V gene lost 9 bases and the J gene lost 3 bases, with 5 bases spanning the gap. The germline gives CDR1 LGHNT, CDR2 FRNRAP. The CDR3 DNA sequence: TGTGCTAGCGAGGACACCGGGGAGCTGTTTTTT. Translated: CASEDTGELFF.

CDR3 in amino acids: CASTLAGVGNEQFF. The CDR3 bases are TGTGCCAGCACCCTAGCGGGAGTAGGCAATGAGCAGTTCTTC. The rearrangement links TRBV6-1 to TRBJ2-1; TRBD2 matches at 10 bases. The CDR3 is made up of 14 amino acids. With V trimmed by 7 bases and J by 6 bases, 6 bases remained unmatched. Per germline, CDR1 MNHNS and CDR2 SASEGT.

Comments on this clonotype: Since a much larger clone is just one base distant, this may be a read error. The V call is TRBV11-2, the J call TRBJ1-1; D remains ambiguous. Germline CDR1 and CDR2: SGHAT and FQNNGV. The CDR3 runs to 12 residues. V was cut by 3 bases and J by 3 bases, with 5 bases left in between. The CDR3 region has the DNA TGTGCCAGCAGCTTTGGGCACACTGAAGCTTTCTTT. This gives the protein CASSFGHTEAFF.

V gene TRBV4-1 combines with J gene TRBJ1-1; D unclear. V lost 1 base, J lost 11 bases, and 20 bases lay in between. Germline values: CDR1 MGHRA, CDR2 YSYEKL. The CDR3 is 15 residues long. The CDR3 spells CASSQGGGLNLGAFF. The CDR3 nucleotides read TGCGCCAGCAGCCAAGGTGGAGGACTCAACTTAGGGGCTTTCTTT.

This rearrangement joins TRBV19 to TRBJ1-2; D is unresolved. This CDR3 has 15 amino acids. V was trimmed by 5 bases and J by 4 bases, leaving 17 bases between them. Germline lookup yields CDR1 LNHDA and CDR2 SQIVND (reference sequence). CDR3 DNA sequence: TGTGCCAGTAGTGTCCGGGCCATCTCGGGCTATGGCTACACCTTC. Its protein product is CASSVRAISGYGYTF.

This sequence joins TRBV30 and TRBJ1-2; D is perhaps TRBD1 (5 bases). Trimming took off 1 base at V and 1 base at J, with 10 bases between the two ends. Germline-derived CDR1 and CDR2 are GTSNPN and SVGIG (reference sequence). The CDR3 contains 14 residues. The CDR3 coding sequence is TGTGCCTGGAGTGGTGCAGGGAGTAACTATGGCTACACCTTC. Its protein is CAWSGAGSNYGYTF. The variable domain in full, with the rest retrieved from reference TRBV30 and TRBJ1-2, is SQTIHQWPATLVQPVGSPLSLECTVEGTSNPNLYWYRQAAGRGLQLLFYSVGIGQISSEVPQNLSASRPQDRQFILSSKKLLLSDSGFYLCAWSGAGSNYGYTFGSGTRLTVV.

The chain joins TRBV15 to TRBJ1-6; tentatively, D is TRBD1 (5 bases). CDR3 length equals 17 residues. Germline CDR1 LNHNV, CDR2 YYDKDF (reference sequence). With 3 bases removed from V and 7 bases from J, the gap between germline ends came to 19 bases. The CDR3 loop is CATSRAHRFLTNSPLHF. The DNA of the CDR3 is TGTGCCACCAGCAGGGCTCACAGGTTCCTCACAAATTCACCCCTCCACTTT.

The V call is TRBV2, the J call TRBJ1-1; 8 bases agree with TRBD1. This CDR3 has 14 amino acids. The trim removed 8 bases at V and 1 base at J, leaving 6 bases unmatched. Looked up from germline, CDR1 is SNHLY and CDR2 is FYNNEI. The CDR3 bases are TGTGCCAGCTGCCAGACAGGGGAGAACACTGAAGCTTTCTTT. This sequence encodes CASCQTGENTEAFF.

The rearrangement joins TRBV6-5 to TRBJ2-5, with TRBD1 as a possible D gene (6 bases). In germline, CDR1 is MNHEY, CDR2 SVGAGI. CDR3 length equals 13 residues. V was clipped by 8 bases and J by 1 base, with 11 bases between them. The chain's CDR3 is CASLATGQETQYF. CDR3 bases: TGTGCCAGCCTGGCGACAGGCCAAGAGACCCAGTACTTC.

The chain is built from TRBV6-5 and TRBJ2-3, with unresolved D. V was cut by 6 bases and J by 5 bases, with 18 bases left in between. Germline assignment: CDR1 MNHEY and CDR2 SVGAGI. There are 15 residues in the CDR3. Here the CDR3 DNA reads TGTGCCAGCAGCTTCTTTGGGCAAAAGCAAGATACGCAGTATTTT. It is translated as CASSFFGQKQDTQYF.

The CDR3 region has the DNA TGTGCCACCAGCAATTGGACAGGTCTGAACACTGAAGCTTTCTTT. Protein sequence: CATSNWTGLNTEAFF. V and J are TRBV15 and TRBJ1-1; 7 nucleotides match TRBD1. Germline trimming cut 4 bases from V and 0 bases from J; bases unmatched to any gene: 5. This CDR3 has 15 amino acids. CDR1 LNHNV and CDR2 YYDKDF come from the germline V gene (reference sequence). Filled out from reference TRBV15 and TRBJ1-1, the complete variable domain reads DAMVIQNPRYQVTQFGKPVTLSCSQTLNHNVMYWYQQKSSQAPKLLFHYYDKDFNNEADTPDNFQSRRPNTSFCFLDIRSPGLGDTAMYLCATSNWTGLNTEAFFGQGTRLTVV.